A single sample gave rise to the 10 T cell receptor beta chains below, sequenced in a study of blood T cells in healthy people across ages. A second PCR of about 7 to 12 cycles used a sample-barcoded 5' primer and a J-beta primer mix. TCRdb re-called the 5' RACE reads through MiXCR, storing one row per CDR3 protein. The sample consists of over 700,000 distinct CDR3 sequences, about 55% of them appearing once. Sequencing used blood. The receptor set was obtained from an elderly man in good health.

This chain joins TRBV20-1 and TRBJ2-5; D is undetermined. The DNA matches TRBJ2-7 better at its end, which makes the J call doubtful. Germline CDR1 DFQATT, CDR2 SNEGSKA (reference sequence). The CDR3 loop spans 14 amino acids. This chain's CDR3 is CSAANSDGTYEQYF. CDR3 nucleotides: TGCAGTGCTGCCAACTCGGACGGTACCTACGAGCAGTACTTC.

V is TRBV2 and J is TRBJ2-3; possibly TRBD1 for D (6 bases). CDR1 and CDR2 (germline): SNHLY, FYNNEI. Trimming left V 4 bases short and J 2 bases short, with 13 bases between. The CDR3 loop spans 15 amino acids. The CDR3 protein is CASSVGGRDTDTQYF. CDR3 nucleotide sequence: TGTGCCAGCAGTGTAGGGGGTCGAGACACAGATACGCAGTATTTT.

The chain joins TRBV29-1 to TRBJ2-3; 8 nucleotides align to TRBD1. This CDR3 region has 17 residues. Trimming removed 0 bases from V and 2 bases from J; junction bases left unmatched: 10. CDR1 is SQVTM, CDR2 ANQGSEA, per germline. The CDR3 DNA is TGCAGCGTTGAAGATGGGGGGACAGGACCCCTCACAGATACGCAGTATTTT. It specifies CSVEDGGTGPLTDTQYF.

V and J are TRBV27 and TRBJ2-3; 10 nucleotides align to TRBD1. Trimming cost V 4 bases and J 14 bases; bases outside gene matches: 18. Germline values: CDR1 MNHEY, CDR2 SMNVEV (reference sequence). CDR3 length: 16 amino acids. The CDR3 reads CASSSLGTGEHRYAYF. The CDR3 DNA follows: TGTGCCAGCAGTTCACTTGGGACAGGGGAACACAGATACGCGTATTTT.

The chain links TRBV15 to TRBJ1-4; D is ambiguous. With 4 bases removed from V and 3 bases from J, the gap between germline ends came to 9 bases. In germline, CDR1 is LNHNV, CDR2 YYDKDF (reference sequence). This CDR3 region has 14 residues. The CDR3 here is CATSIRSANEKLFF. The DNA for the CDR3 is TGTGCCACCAGCATACGGTCGGCTAATGAAAAACTGTTTTTT.

In its sample, this clonotype was seen once. The chain has TRBV6-1 and TRBJ2-1; D not resolved. Trimming removed 11 bases at V and 3 bases at J, with 20 bases between. The length of the CDR3 is 15 residues. CDR1 MNHNS and CDR2 SASEGT come from the germline V gene. In DNA, the CDR3 is TGTGCCCATCGCAGTGTAGAACCGGGCTACAATGAGCAGTTCTTC. Translated: CAHRSVEPGYNEQFF.

A note on this clonotype: Being one base from a much bigger clone, this may be a read error. The chain combines TRBV18 with TRBJ2-5; weak D call: TRBD2 (5 bases). Germline V lookup: CDR1 KGHSH, CDR2 LQKENI. V lost 2 bases and J lost 11, with 15 bases in between. The CDR3 spans 13 residues. In DNA form, the CDR3 reads TGTGCCAGCTCACCAGGCGGCATCGGGGAGCAGTACTTC. Translating gives CASSPGGIGEQYF.

In the case of this clonotype: A read error may account for a junction end that differs from germline. The chain combines TRBV6-6 with TRBJ2-4; D may correspond to TRBD1 or TRBD2 (5 bases each). In germline, CDR1 is MNHNY, CDR2 SVGAGI (reference sequence). CDR3 length: 14 amino acids. In DNA form, the CDR3 reads TGTGCCAGCGGTTACGGGACCCCCGGCTTCATTCAGTACTTC. It encodes CASGYGTPGFIQYF.

Only one count was recorded for this clonotype. V gene TRBV9 combines with J gene TRBJ1-5, with D possibly being TRBD1 (5 bases). The germline V gene encodes CDR1 SGDLS and CDR2 YYNGEE. Trimming took 2 bases from V and 5 from J, leaving 11 bases between them. The CDR3 runs to 14 residues. Here the CDR3 reads CASSVDPGDQPQHF. The CDR3 coding sequence is TGTGCCAGCAGCGTCGACCCGGGGGATCAGCCCCAGCATTTT.

As to this clonotype: One junction end does not reproduce the germline sequence, and a read error may be involved. The J gene is TRBJ2-1, the V gene TRBV24-1; 10 positions agree with TRBD1. Germline V gene sequence: CDR1 KGHDR, CDR2 SFDVKD. The CDR3 consists of 15 residues. The DNA for the CDR3 is TGTGGCACCAGTGAACGGACAGGGGGGTTCAATGAGCAGTTCTTC. Translation gives CGTSERTGGFNEQFF.